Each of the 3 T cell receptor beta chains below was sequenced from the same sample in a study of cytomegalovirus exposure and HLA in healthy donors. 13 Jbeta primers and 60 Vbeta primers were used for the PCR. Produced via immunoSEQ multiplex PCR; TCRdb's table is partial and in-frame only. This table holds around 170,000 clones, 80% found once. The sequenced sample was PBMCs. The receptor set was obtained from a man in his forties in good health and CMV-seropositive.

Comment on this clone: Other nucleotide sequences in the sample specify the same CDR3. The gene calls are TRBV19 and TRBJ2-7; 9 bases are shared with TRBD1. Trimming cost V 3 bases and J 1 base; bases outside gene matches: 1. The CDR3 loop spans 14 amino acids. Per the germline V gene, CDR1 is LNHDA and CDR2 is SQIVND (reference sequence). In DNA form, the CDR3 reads TGTGCCAGTAGTATTGGGACAGGGTCCTACGAGCAGTACTTC. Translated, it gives CASSIGTGSYEQYF. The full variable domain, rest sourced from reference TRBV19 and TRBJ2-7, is DGGITQSPKYLFRKEGQNVTLSCEQNLNHDAMYWYRQDPGQGLRLIYYSQIVNDFQKGDIAEGYSVSREKKESFPLTVTSAQKNPTAFYLCASSIGTGSYEQYFGPGTRLTVT.

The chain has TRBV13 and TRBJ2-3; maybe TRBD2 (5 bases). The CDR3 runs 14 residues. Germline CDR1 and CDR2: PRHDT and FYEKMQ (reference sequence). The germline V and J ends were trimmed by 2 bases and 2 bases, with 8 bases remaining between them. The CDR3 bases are TGTGCCAGCAGCTTACCGGGATCCACAGATACGCAGTATTTT. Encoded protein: CASSLPGSTDTQYF.

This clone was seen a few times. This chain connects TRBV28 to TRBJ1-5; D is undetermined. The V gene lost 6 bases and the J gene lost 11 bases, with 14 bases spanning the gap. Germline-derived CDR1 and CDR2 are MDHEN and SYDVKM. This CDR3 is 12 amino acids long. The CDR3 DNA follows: TGTGCCAGCAGACCAGGTGGTAGTACCCAGCATTTT. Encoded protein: CASRPGGSTQHF.